This entry features one T cell receptor (beta chain) sequence. Its target is not known. This clone may be a read error of a much larger clone one base away. Amplified TCR beta CDR3 regions came from RNA transcripts. The TCR CDR3 first-round RT-PCR relied on the HTBI primer set. TCRdb independently ran MiXCR on the multiplex PCR reads; one entry per CDR3 protein. Of 660,000 or so distinct CDR3 sequences listed, roughly 46% are singletons. This CDR3 contains 12 residues. Germline loops: CDR1 SEHNR, CDR2 FQNEAQ (reference sequence). Trimming left V 4 bases short and J 8 bases short, with 11 bases between. This sample was included in a study of T cells in Graves' hyperthyroidism and ophthalmopathy. Notes on the study in general: Ophthalmopathy cases were set apart from stable hyperthyroidism by a 13 V-J model. Most clonotypes expanded in the thyroid (above 0.001) were also present in blood.

Exclusion of patients followed from uncontrolled infection, other autoimmune disease, pregnancy or lactation. Clinicians diagnosed patients from clinical symptoms, serum thyroxine and TRAb, thyroid ultrasound and orbital computed tomography. The chain is built from TRBV7-9 and TRBJ1-2; no clear D. Sequencing was done on a sample of peripheral blood or thyroid tissue (not recorded which). This clonotype originated in an adult man with Graves' disease, either hyperthyroidism or ophthalmopathy (not recorded which). The DNA for the CDR3 is TGTGCCAGCAGCTCCCAGAGGGAAGGCTACACCTTC. Translated: CASSSQREGYTF.